The 32 T cell receptor beta chains reported below all come from one sample, sequenced in a study of tumor-infiltrating lymphocytes in glioblastoma multiforme. TCR beta libraries were built from RNA through three nested multiplex PCR rounds using modified ARM-PCR. TCRdb analysed the multiplex PCR reads with MiXCR anew, one entry per CDR3 protein. Of about 13,000 distinct CDR3 sequences in the sample, 66% are singletons; the top ten hold roughly 28%. Specimen: brain tumor tissue. The receptors stem from a male donor with glioblastoma.

The chain couples TRBV5-5 to TRBJ1-6, with D unresolved. The V end was cut by 4 bases, the J end by 6 bases, with 8 bases between. There are 13 residues in the CDR3. Germline lookup yields CDR1 SGHKS and CDR2 YYEKEE (reference sequence). CDR3 loop: CASSPMGNSPLHF. The DNA for the CDR3 is TGTGCCAGCAGCCCGATGGGTAATTCACCCCTCCACTTT.

Comment on this clonotype: The junction and the germline gene differ at one end; a read error may be behind it. This sequence joins TRBV6-2 or TRBV6-3 and TRBJ1-1; D is uncertain. The CDR3 is 12 amino acids. Germline CDR1 is MNHEY and CDR2 is SVGEGT. Here the CDR3 reads CASSLMNNEALF. In nucleotides, the CDR3 is TGTGCCAGCAGCTTGATGAACAATGAAGCTCTCTTT.

This clonotype was found many times. CDR3 residues: CATSDTRTKLDTQYF. In DNA, the CDR3 is TGTGCCACCAGTGATACGAGGACCAAACTGGATACGCAGTATTTT. The V gene is TRBV24-1, the J gene TRBJ2-3; D not certain. Trimming removed 3 bases at V and 6 bases at J, with 15 bases between. The CDR3 extends over 15 amino acids. Per the germline V gene, CDR1 is KGHDR and CDR2 is SFDVKD.

With regard to this clonotype: One end of the junction is discordant with germline, which a read error may explain. This chain uses TRBV5-6 with TRBJ2-5, with 8 bases fitting TRBD2. Germline CDR1 and CDR2: SGHDT and YYEEEE. This CDR3 has 16 amino acids. The CDR3 sequence: CAISLVVAGYQETQYF. As DNA, the CDR3 is TGTGCCATTAGCTTGGTGGTAGCGGGGTACCAAGAGACCCAGTATTTC. Looking up the rest from reference TRBV5-6 and TRBJ2-5 gives the full variable domain: DAGVTQSPTHLIKTRGQQVTLRCSPKSGHDTVSWYQQALGQGPQFIFQYYEEEERQRGNFPDRFSGHQFPNYSSELNVNALLLGDSALYLCAISLVVAGYQETQYFGPGTRLLVL.

This chain links TRBV12-3 or TRBV12-4 with TRBJ2-7, with 8 bases that match TRBD1. J was trimmed by 0 bases and V by 6 bases; bases with no gene match: 7. This CDR3 spans 15 amino acids. The CDR3 region has the DNA TGTGCCAGCAGCTCCGGGACAGGTTACTCCTACGAGCAGTACTTC. Translation: CASSSGTGYSYEQYF.

This clonotype was counted only a few times. A read error may explain this, as a much larger clone is one base away. The chain combines TRBV7-9 with TRBJ2-3; D is unresolved. This CDR3 is built from 14 residues. Germline V CDR1 and CDR2: SEHNR, FQNEAQ (reference sequence). The CDR3 region is CANSPSRGTDTQYF. The CDR3 DNA reads as TGTGCCAACAGCCCCTCTCGTGGGACAGATACGCAGTATTTT.

As to this clonotype: This may arise from a read error, as a much more abundant clone is one base away. The V and J genes are TRBV11-3 and TRBJ2-7; no clear D. CDR3 length equals 15 residues. V lost 5 bases and J 2 bases, leaving 16 bases between the germline ends. CDR1 is SGHNT and CDR2 is YENEEA in the germline V gene. The CDR3, as DNA: TGTGCCAGCAGCCCACTTGGAGTCTCCGCCTACGAGCAGTACTTC. It translates to CASSPLGVSAYEQYF.

This chain links TRBV19 with TRBJ1-6; TRBD1 is a possible D gene (5 bases). Germline loops: CDR1 LNHDA, CDR2 SQIVND (reference sequence). Trimming shortened V by 5 bases and J by 4 bases, and 15 bases separated the two germline ends. This CDR3 contains 16 residues. CDR3 protein: CASSPGRTNYNSPLHF. Written as DNA, the CDR3 is TGTGCCAGTAGTCCGGGAAGGACAAATTATAATTCACCCCTCCACTTT.

The CDR3 nucleotides read TGTGCCAGAAGTCCCGCTTTCGGTGGCGGCACGCCTTACAATGAGCAGTTCTTC. Its protein is CARSPAFGGGTPYNEQFF. The chain is built from TRBV12-3 or TRBV12-4 and TRBJ2-1; no reliable D call. The length of the CDR3 is 18 residues. V dropped 9 bases and J dropped 4 bases, with 28 bases sitting between them.

About this clonotype itself: At one of its ends the junction is not consistent with the germline gene, which may arise from a read error. The chain carries TRBV11-2 and TRBJ2-2, with D tentatively TRBD1 or TRBD2 (6 bases each). The germline V gene has CDR1 SGHAT and CDR2 FQNNGV. This CDR3 has 20 residues. The CDR3 sequence: CASTPSFGQGLALNTWELFF. Here the CDR3 DNA reads TGTGCCAGCACCCCCTCATTCGGCCAGGGGCTAGCGCTAAACACCTGGGAGCTGTTTTTT.

For this clonotype: One junction end disagrees with the germline gene, perhaps due to a read error. This rearrangement joins TRBV11-3 to TRBJ2-7; D gene uncertain. CDR3 length equals 15 residues. CDR1 is SGHNT, CDR2 YENEEA, per germline. This CDR3 reads CASSLDTWSPYEQYF. As DNA, the CDR3 is TGTGCCAGCAGCTTAGATACCTGGAGCCCCTATGAGCAGTACTTC.

This clonotype is categorized as medium-sized. This sequence joins TRBV20-1 and TRBJ1-4; D remains ambiguous. CDR1 and CDR2 from the germline V gene are DFQATT and SNEGSKA (reference sequence). Trimming removed 0 bases at V and 10 bases at J, with 6 bases between. This CDR3 is built from 11 residues. The CDR3 loop is CSARDGIKLFF. CDR3 nucleotides: TGCAGTGCTAGAGATGGAATAAAACTGTTTTTT.

The chain carries TRBV10-2 and TRBJ1-5, with a possible D match to TRBD1 (6 bases). Per germline, CDR1 WSHSY and CDR2 SAAADI. CDR3 length: 14 amino acids. V shed 0 bases and J shed 11 bases, with 14 bases lying between them. CDR3 residues: CASSESRGGSAQHF. CDR3 in DNA: TGCGCCAGCAGTGAGTCGAGGGGGGGGTCGGCCCAGCATTTT.

As regards this clonotype: This CDR3 fails to terminate in the conserved phenylalanine or tryptophan, so it likely reflects a read error. Because the CDR3's place on the DNA is in doubt, the DNA is left out and the CDR3 is given as listed by TCRdb. The rearrangement uses TRBV20-1 and TRBJ2-3; whether TRBD2, the table's D call, matches the DNA was not checked. The CDR3 is made up of 15 amino acids, end residues included. Germline V gives CDR1 DFQATT, CDR2 SNEGSKA (reference sequence). The CDR3 region is CSASRLDPSTDTQNL.

This clonotype was seen a handful of times. This chain links TRBV29-1 with TRBJ1-1; possible D gene TRBD1, 5 bases. This CDR3 contains 12 residues. Trimming removed 7 bases from V and 5 bases from J, with 14 bases in between. Per germline, CDR1 SQVTM and CDR2 ANQGSEA. CDR3 sequence reads: CSGGGGGTEAFF. CDR3 bases: TGCAGCGGTGGCGGGGGAGGGACTGAAGCTTTCTTT.

As to this clonotype: Since the CDR3 does not end with the conserved phenylalanine or tryptophan, this likely comes from a read error. The rearrangement joins TRBV5-5 to TRBJ2-1, with D possibly called TRBD1 or TRBD2 (5 bases each). This CDR3 contains 14 residues. Germline V gives CDR1 SGHKS, CDR2 YYEKEE (reference sequence). Trimming removed 2 bases at V and 9 bases at J, with 15 bases between. The CDR3 nucleotides are TGTGCCAGCAGCTTCGGGACCAGCACGGGTGAGCAGTTCTAC. This gives the protein CASSFGTSTGEQFY.

Notes on this clonotype: At one of its ends the junction is not consistent with the germline gene, which may arise from a read error. The chain couples TRBV6-5 to TRBJ2-5; 9 bases fit TRBD2. The CDR3 sequence is 15 residues long. The germline CDR1 and CDR2 sequences are MNHEY and SVGAGI. The CDR3 spells CASSFGGRDQVTRYF. CDR3 DNA sequence: TGTGCCAGCAGCTTCGGCGGGAGGGACCAAGTGACCCGGTACTTC.

The J gene is TRBJ2-1, the V gene TRBV6-5; possibly TRBD1 for D (6 bases). The ends were cut back, 5 bases at V and 0 bases at J, with 14 bases in the middle. This CDR3 region has 16 residues. Germline values: CDR1 MNHEY, CDR2 SVGAGI. CDR3 bases: TGTGCCAGCAGTGCGAAACAGGGTTACTCCTACAATGAGCAGTTCTTC. Its protein product is CASSAKQGYSYNEQFF.

Points on this clonotype: A junction boundary mismatches the germline segment, possibly from a read error. V usage is TRBV5-5 and J usage is TRBJ2-2, with a weak D call TRBD2 (5 bases). This CDR3 has 16 amino acids. Per germline, CDR1 SGHKS and CDR2 YYEKEE (reference sequence). CDR3 in DNA: TGTGCCAGTAGCTTGGAGCCAGTGGCGAGCACCGGGGAGTTGTTTTTT. It specifies CASSLEPVASTGELFF.

Note on this clonotype: The junction departs from germline at one end; a sequencing error may be responsible. The chain combines TRBV12-3 or TRBV12-4 with TRBJ2-2; D ambiguous. The CDR3 spans 13 residues. CDR3 DNA sequence: TGTGCCAGCAAGACCGACCTGATCGAGGAGCTCTTTTTT. Its translation: CASKTDLIEELFF.

The chain uses TRBV13 and TRBJ2-1, with a weak D call TRBD2 (5 bases). Between the trimmed V and J ends, which lost 1 base and 8 bases, there was a span of 18 bases. The CDR3 spans 16 residues. Germline CDR1 is PRHDT and CDR2 is FYEKMQ (reference sequence). Here the CDR3 reads CASSLDASTTEDEQFF. The CDR3 DNA is TGTGCCAGCAGCTTAGACGCTAGCACGACGGAGGATGAGCAGTTCTTC.

Details on this clonotype: This could be a read error, since a much larger clone is one nucleotide away. The conserved final phenylalanine or tryptophan is absent from the CDR3, which likely points to a read error. The chain joins TRBV11-3 to TRBJ2-5, with D maybe TRBD1 (6 bases). Germline V gene sequence: CDR1 SGHNT, CDR2 YENEEA. V was trimmed by 0 bases and J by 7 bases, leaving 18 bases between them. This CDR3 has 16 amino acids. CDR3 nucleotide sequence: TGTGCCAGCAGCTTAGATCAAGGACAGCCCCTTTGGACCCAGTACTTG. Amino acid sequence: CASSLDQGQPLWTQYL.

Comment on this clonotype: The junction differs from germline at one of its ends, possibly a read error. The gene calls are TRBV28 and TRBJ2-7; a weak D match, TRBD2 (5 bases). Germline lookup yields CDR1 MDHEN and CDR2 SYDVKM. This CDR3 contains 15 residues. The CDR3 region has the DNA TGTGCCAGCAGTGAACTAGTGCAGGCGGCGAGCGAGCAATACTTC. This encodes CASSELVQAASEQYF.

Note on this clonotype: At one boundary the junction diverges from the germline segment, which might be a read error. This rearrangement joins TRBV20-1 to TRBJ2-1; D is perhaps TRBD1 (5 bases). This CDR3 is 14 amino acids long. CDR1 and CDR2 from the germline V gene are DFQATT and SNEGSKA (reference sequence). The DNA for the CDR3 is TGCAGTGTTAGGGATGAGGCAGGGCTGTATGAGCAGTCCTTC. Translating gives CSVRDEAGLYEQSF.

Relative to its sample, this clonotype is large. The V call is TRBV11-2, the J call TRBJ2-5, with 7 positions matching TRBD1. After removal of 5 bases from V and 2 bases from J, the junction contained 8 bases not matched to a gene. CDR3 length: 15 amino acids. The V gene's germline CDR1 is SGHAT and CDR2 FQNNGV. The CDR3 DNA reads as TGTGCCAGCAGCACTTATCGGGACAGACAAGAGACCCAGTACTTC. Amino acid sequence: CASSTYRDRQETQYF.

The chain is built from TRBV11-2 and TRBJ1-1; D unclear. V lost 2 bases to trimming and J lost 0 bases, with 7 bases between them. CDR3 size: 14 residues. In germline, CDR1 is SGHAT, CDR2 FQNNGV. Here the CDR3 reads CASSLPVMNTEAFF. The CDR3 DNA follows: TGTGCCAGCAGCTTACCGGTGATGAACACTGAAGCTTTCTTT.

This chain joins TRBV10-2 and TRBJ2-5; D is ambiguous. V was shortened by 0 bases and J by 4 bases, with 6 bases between the two germline ends. The CDR3 is 13 residues long. CDR1 is WSHSY, CDR2 SAAADI, per germline. The CDR3 bases are TGCGCCAGCAGTGAGTCTGGGCGAGAGACCCAGTACTTC. It codes for CASSESGRETQYF.

As concerns this clonotype: Since the CDR3 does not end with the conserved phenylalanine or tryptophan, this likely comes from a read error. The CDR3 region is CSAAKGSISYEQYL. The CDR3 DNA is TGCAGCGCAGCGAAGGGATCAATATCCTACGAGCAGTACCTC. This chain uses TRBV20-1 with TRBJ2-7; D uncertain. This CDR3 contains 14 residues. Per the germline V gene, CDR1 is DFQATT and CDR2 is SNEGSKA (reference sequence).

Comment on this clonotype: One junction end disagrees with the germline gene, perhaps due to a read error. J is TRBJ2-7 and V is TRBV11-2, with a tentative D call TRBD1 (6 bases). CDR1 and CDR2 from the germline V gene are SGHAT and FQNNGV. The CDR3 runs 13 residues. This chain's CDR3 is CANSLGTTYEQYF. CDR3 DNA sequence: TGTGCCAACAGCTTAGGGACAACCTACGAGCAGTACTTC.

CDR3 amino acids: CSARPRSSYNEQFF. DNA of the CDR3: TGCAGTGCTAGGCCTAGAAGCTCCTACAATGAGCAGTTCTTC. The chain uses TRBV20-1 and TRBJ2-1; D gene uncertain. Germline V gene data show CDR1 as DFQATT and CDR2 as SNEGSKA (reference sequence). The germline V and J ends were trimmed by 3 bases and 0 bases, with 9 bases remaining between them. CDR3 size: 14 residues.

The chain has TRBV29-1 and TRBJ2-3, with D possibly TRBD1 on 6 matching bases. Looked up from germline, CDR1 is SQVTM and CDR2 is ANQGSEA. This CDR3 contains 14 residues. Trimming shortened V by 5 bases and J by 8 bases, and 20 bases separated the two germline ends. The CDR3 here is CSVLYGTPSGTQYF. Here the CDR3 DNA reads TGCAGCGTTCTATACGGGACACCTTCGGGTACGCAGTATTTT.

Note on this clonotype: One end of the junction does not line up with germline, which may come from a read error. The rearrangement joins TRBV11-3 to TRBJ2-1; D uncertain. The germline CDR1 and CDR2 sequences are SGHNT and YENEEA. The CDR3 has 13 residues. The CDR3 nucleotides are TGTGCCAGAAGCTTTAATAACTACAATGAACAGTTCTTC. The encoded protein is CARSFNNYNEQFF.